These T cell receptor beta chains were read from a single sample in a study of early T cells in non-severe SARS-CoV-2 infection. TCRdb re-called the 5' RACE reads through MiXCR, storing one row per CDR3 protein. The sample records about 33,000 distinct CDR3 sequences, less than 6.5% being singletons. Sample: whole blood. These receptors all come from an adult who was a healthcare worker with PCR-confirmed SARS-CoV-2 infection or an uninfected control (not recorded which). CDR3s include the opening cysteine and the closing phenylalanine or tryptophan. Fields, in order: D gene, J gene, clone size, V gene, CDR3 protein, CDR3 DNA. The D gene is left open where the match is weak. Size is stated for part of the rows, as once, few or many counts, or as a class when the clone is expanded.

>TRBD1|TRBJ1-2|many|TRBV7-9
CASSLEGTGGADYGYTF
TGTGCCAGCAGCTTAGAAGGGACAGGGGGCGCGGACTATGGCTACACCTTC
>NA|TRBJ1-2|many|TRBV27
CASSPDGANYGYTF
TGTGCCAGCAGCCCGGACGGAGCTAACTATGGCTACACCTTC
>TRBD2|TRBJ2-5|NA|TRBV20-1
CSARGLETGTQYF
TGCAGTGCTAGGGGACTAGAGACAGGGACCCAGTACTTC
>NA|TRBJ1-5|many|TRBV7-8
CASSRNGDQPQHF
TGTGCCAGCAGCCGGAACGGGGATCAGCCCCAGCATTTT
>NA|TRBJ2-1|many|TRBV12-3/TRBV12-4
CASSLTRDEQFF
TGTGCCAGCAGCCTTACCCGGGATGAGCAGTTCTTC
>TRBD1|TRBJ1-5|many|TRBV7-9
CASSSDRVGDQPQHF
TGTGCCAGCAGCTCGGACAGGGTAGGGGATCAGCCCCAGCATTTT
>NA|TRBJ1-1|NA|TRBV20-1
CSGKEGVYTEAFF
TGCAGTGGGAAAGAAGGGGTTTACACTGAAGCTTTCTTT
>TRBD1|TRBJ1-1|many|TRBV9
CASSVEEGAFTEAFF
TGTGCCAGCAGCGTAGAGGAGGGGGCCTTCACTGAAGCTTTCTTT
>TRBD2|TRBJ2-3|NA|TRBV7-9
CASSSSGRSTDTQYF
TGTGCCAGCAGCTCGAGCGGGAGGAGCACAGATACGCAGTATTTT
>TRBD2|TRBJ2-7|many|TRBV12-3/TRBV12-4
CASSPKPGLAVSYEQYF
TGTGCCAGCAGTCCTAAACCCGGACTAGCGGTTTCCTACGAGCAGTACTTC